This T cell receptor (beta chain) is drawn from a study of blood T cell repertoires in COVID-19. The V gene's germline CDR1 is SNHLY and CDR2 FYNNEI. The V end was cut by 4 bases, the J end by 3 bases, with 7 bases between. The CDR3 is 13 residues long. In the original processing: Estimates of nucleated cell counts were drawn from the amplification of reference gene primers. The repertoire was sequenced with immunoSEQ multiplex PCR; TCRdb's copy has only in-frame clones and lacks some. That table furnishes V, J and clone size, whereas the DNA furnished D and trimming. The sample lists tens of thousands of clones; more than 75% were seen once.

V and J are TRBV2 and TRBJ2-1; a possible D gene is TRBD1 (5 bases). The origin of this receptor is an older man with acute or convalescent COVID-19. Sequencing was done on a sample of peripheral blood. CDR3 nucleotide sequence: TGTGCCAGCAGTGGACAGATCTACAATGAGCAGTTCTTC. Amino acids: CASSGQIYNEQFF. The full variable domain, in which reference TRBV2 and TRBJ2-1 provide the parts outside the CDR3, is EPEVTQTPSHQVTQMGQEVILRCVPISNHLYFYWYRQILGQKVEFLVSFYNNEISEKSEIFDDQFSVERPDGSNFTLKIRSTKLEDSAMYFCASSGQIYNEQFFGPGTRLTVL.